This T cell receptor beta chain emerged from a study of T cell responses to AZD1222 COVID-19 vaccine. The study, taken as a whole, reports: Clonal diversity was possibly underestimated; the donors were predominantly white British and more often female. Spike was spanned by vaccine-associated CD4 TCRs, which were dominant at 160-218 and 743-854. Repertoires were obtained solely post-peak T cell response. Breadth and depth of Spike-specific TCRs rose after two AZD1222 doses.

The CDR3 covers 13 residues. The germline gives CDR1 LNHDA, CDR2 SQIVND (reference sequence). With 5 bases clipped from V and 5 bases from J, the junction kept 5 bases outside the gene matches. In the case of this clone: The antigen remains undetermined.

Sequencing was performed with immunoSEQ multiplex PCR; in TCRdb, only in-frame clones are kept and a portion is missing. The sample lists approximately 120,000 clones, approximately 85% seen once, with under 6% in the top ten. This receptor was obtained from an adult who received the AZD1222 COVID-19 vaccine. Sequencing was performed on peripheral blood, taken 28 days after the second AZD1222 dose. The V gene is TRBV19, the J gene TRBJ2-5, with TRBD1 identical over 7 bases. CDR3 nucleotides: TGTGCCAGTAGTCAGGGGGATTGGGAGACCCAGTACTTC. It translates to CASSQGDWETQYF.